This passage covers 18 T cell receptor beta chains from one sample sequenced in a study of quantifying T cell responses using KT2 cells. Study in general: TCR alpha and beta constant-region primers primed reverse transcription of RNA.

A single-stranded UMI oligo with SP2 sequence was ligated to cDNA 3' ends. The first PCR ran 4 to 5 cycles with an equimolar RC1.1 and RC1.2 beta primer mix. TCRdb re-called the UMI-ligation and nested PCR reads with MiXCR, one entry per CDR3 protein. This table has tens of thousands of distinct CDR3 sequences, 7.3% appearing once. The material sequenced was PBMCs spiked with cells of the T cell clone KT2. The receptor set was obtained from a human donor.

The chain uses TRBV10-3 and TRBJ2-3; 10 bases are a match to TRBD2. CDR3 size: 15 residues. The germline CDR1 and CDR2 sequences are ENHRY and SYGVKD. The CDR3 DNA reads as TGTGCTCTCAGGTCGAGCGGGGGGGCTCAAGATACGCAGTATTTT. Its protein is CALRSSGGAQDTQYF.

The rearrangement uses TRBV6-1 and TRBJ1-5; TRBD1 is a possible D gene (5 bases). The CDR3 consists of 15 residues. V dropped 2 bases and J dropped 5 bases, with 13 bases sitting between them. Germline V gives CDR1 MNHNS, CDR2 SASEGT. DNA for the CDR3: TGTGCCAGCAGTGAACGGACGGGACTCGATCAGCCCCAGCATTTT. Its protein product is CASSERTGLDQPQHF.

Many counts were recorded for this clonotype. The CDR3 is CASSTQKTSPGKEQFF. For the CDR3, the DNA is TGTGCCAGCAGCACCCAAAAGACTAGCCCGGGGAAGGAGCAGTTCTTC. This chain uses TRBV7-2 with TRBJ2-1; 7 nucleotides agree with TRBD2. Germline V gene lookup returns CDR1 SGHTA and CDR2 FQGNSA. CDR3 length: 16 residues. V was clipped by 5 bases and J by 10 bases; unmatched bases: 17.

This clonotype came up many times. The CDR3 DNA reads as TGTGCCAGCAGTTTACTTGGCCCATCCTACGAGCAGTACTTC. Residues: CASSLLGPSYEQYF. The gene calls are TRBV12-3 or TRBV12-4 and TRBJ2-7; D call uncertain. The CDR3 runs to 14 residues. With 2 bases removed from V and 1 base from J, the gap between germline ends came to 9 bases.

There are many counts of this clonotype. CDR3: CSAYSVGRQYSNQPQHF. The CDR3 DNA follows: TGCAGTGCTTATTCAGTAGGGAGGCAGTATAGCAATCAGCCCCAGCATTTT. The chain carries TRBV20-1 and TRBJ1-5; no clear D gene. CDR3 length equals 17 residues. V was trimmed by 5 bases and J by 0 bases, leaving 20 bases between them. Per germline, CDR1 DFQATT and CDR2 SNEGSKA (reference sequence).

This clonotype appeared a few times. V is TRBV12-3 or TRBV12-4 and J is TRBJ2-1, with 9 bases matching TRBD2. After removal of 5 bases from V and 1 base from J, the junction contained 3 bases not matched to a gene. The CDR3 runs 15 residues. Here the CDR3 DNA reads TGTGCCAGCAGTCCTAGCGGGGCTTCCTACAATGAGCAGTTCTTC. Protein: CASSPSGASYNEQFF.

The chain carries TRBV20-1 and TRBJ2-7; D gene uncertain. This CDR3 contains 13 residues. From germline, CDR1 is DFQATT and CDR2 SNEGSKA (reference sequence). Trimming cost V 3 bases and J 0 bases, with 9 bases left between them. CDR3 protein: CSARRRSSYEQYF. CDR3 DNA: TGCAGTGCTAGGCGGAGAAGCTCCTACGAGCAGTACTTC.

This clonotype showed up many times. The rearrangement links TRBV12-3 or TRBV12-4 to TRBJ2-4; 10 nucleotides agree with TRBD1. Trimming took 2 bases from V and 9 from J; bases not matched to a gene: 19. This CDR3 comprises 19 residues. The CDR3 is CASSLRQGAHVDLRPIQYF. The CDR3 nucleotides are TGTGCCAGCAGTTTAAGACAGGGGGCGCACGTCGACTTGCGGCCCATTCAGTACTTC.

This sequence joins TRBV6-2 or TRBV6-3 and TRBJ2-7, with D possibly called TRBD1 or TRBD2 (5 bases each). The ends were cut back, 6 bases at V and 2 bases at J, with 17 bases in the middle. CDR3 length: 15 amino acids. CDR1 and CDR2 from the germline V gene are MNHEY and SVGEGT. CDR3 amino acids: CASSTHRRTTYEQYF. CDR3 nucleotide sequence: TGTGCCAGCAGCACACACCGGAGGACAACCTACGAGCAGTACTTC.

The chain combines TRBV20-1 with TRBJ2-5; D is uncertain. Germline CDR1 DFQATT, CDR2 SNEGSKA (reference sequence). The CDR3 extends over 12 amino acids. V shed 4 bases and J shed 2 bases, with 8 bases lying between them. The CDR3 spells CSAIGLQETQYF. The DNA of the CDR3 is TGCAGTGCTATCGGGCTACAAGAGACCCAGTACTTC.

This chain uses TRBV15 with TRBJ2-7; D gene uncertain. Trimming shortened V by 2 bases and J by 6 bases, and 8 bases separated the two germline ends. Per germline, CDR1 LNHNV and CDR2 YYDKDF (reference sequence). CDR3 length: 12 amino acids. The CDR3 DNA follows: TGTGCCACCAGCAGACCCTTCTCCGAGCAGTACTTC. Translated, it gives CATSRPFSEQYF.

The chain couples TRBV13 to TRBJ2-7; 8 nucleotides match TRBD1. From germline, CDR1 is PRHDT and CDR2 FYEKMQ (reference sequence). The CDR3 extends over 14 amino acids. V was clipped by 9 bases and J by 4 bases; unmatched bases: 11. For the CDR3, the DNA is TGTGCCAGAAGCCCTGACAGGGGTTGGTACGAGCAGTACTTC. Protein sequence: CARSPDRGWYEQYF.

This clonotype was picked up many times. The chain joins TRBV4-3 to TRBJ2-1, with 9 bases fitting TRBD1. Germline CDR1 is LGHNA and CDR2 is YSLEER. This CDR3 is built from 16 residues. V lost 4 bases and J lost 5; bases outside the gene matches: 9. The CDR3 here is CASSREGQGFDNEQFF. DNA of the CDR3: TGCGCCAGCAGCCGAGAGGGACAGGGTTTCGACAATGAGCAGTTCTTC.

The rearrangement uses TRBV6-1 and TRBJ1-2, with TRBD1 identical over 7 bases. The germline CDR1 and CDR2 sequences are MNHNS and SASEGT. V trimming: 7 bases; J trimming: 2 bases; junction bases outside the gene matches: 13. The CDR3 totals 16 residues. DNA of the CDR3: TGTGCCAGCACCTTGGGGCCGACAGGGCAGAACTATGGCTACACCTTC. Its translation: CASTLGPTGQNYGYTF.

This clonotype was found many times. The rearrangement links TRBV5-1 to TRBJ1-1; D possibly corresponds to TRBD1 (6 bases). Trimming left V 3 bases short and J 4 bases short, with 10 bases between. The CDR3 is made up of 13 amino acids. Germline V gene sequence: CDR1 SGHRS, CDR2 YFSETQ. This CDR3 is CASSSRDTTEAFF. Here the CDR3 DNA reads TGCGCCAGCAGCTCCCGGGACACCACTGAAGCTTTCTTT.

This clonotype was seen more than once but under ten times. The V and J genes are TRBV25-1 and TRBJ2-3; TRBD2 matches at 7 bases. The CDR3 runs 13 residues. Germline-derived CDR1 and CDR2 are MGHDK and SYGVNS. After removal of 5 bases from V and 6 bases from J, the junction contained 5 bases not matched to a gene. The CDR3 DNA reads TGTGCCAGCAGTACGGGGGGTTTGGATACGCAGTATTTT. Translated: CASSTGGLDTQYF. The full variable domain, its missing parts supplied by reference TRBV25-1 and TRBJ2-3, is EADIYQTPRYLVIGTGKKITLECSQTMGHDKMYWYQQDPGMELHLIHYSYGVNSTEKGDLSSESTVSRIRTEHFPLTLESARPSHTSQYLCASSTGGLDTQYFGPGTRLTVL.

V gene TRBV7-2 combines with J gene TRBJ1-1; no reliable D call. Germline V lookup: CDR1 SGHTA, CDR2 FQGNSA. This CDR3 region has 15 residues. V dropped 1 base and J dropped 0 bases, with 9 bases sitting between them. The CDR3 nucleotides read TGTGCCAGCAGCTTAGTCCTGGGCCTGAACACTGAAGCTTTCTTT. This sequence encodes CASSLVLGLNTEAFF.

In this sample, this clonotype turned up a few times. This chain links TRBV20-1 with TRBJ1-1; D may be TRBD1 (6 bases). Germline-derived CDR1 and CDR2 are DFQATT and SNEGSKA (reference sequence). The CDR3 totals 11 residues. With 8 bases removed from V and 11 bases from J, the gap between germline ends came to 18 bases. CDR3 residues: CSTPRSRGAFF. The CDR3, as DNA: TGCAGTACCCCCCGTTCGAGGGGGGCTTTCTTT.